The clone carrying this TCR beta chain was counted a single time. This entry comes from a study of chemoradiotherapy in HPV16-positive cancers. Clones were sequenced by immunoSEQ multiplex PCR, and TCRdb holds only the in-frame ones, with some missing. The sample has 10,000 to 15,000 clones; roughly 73% are singletons. Germline-derived CDR1 and CDR2 are SEHNR and FQNEAQ (reference sequence). CDR3 length: 17 residues. V was trimmed by 3 bases and J by 0 bases, leaving 16 bases between them. Sampling was done from a patient who underwent chemoradiotherapy. The source is a human donor with HPV-associated anogenital cancer. The rearrangement uses TRBV7-9 and TRBJ2-3; D might be TRBD1 (6 bases). CDR3 coding DNA: TGTGCCAGCAGCTTCCGACAGGCCACACCTAGCACAGATACGCAGTATTTT. This gives the protein CASSFRQATPSTDTQYF.